These T cell receptor beta chains were read from a single sample in a study of identical twins. TCRdb used MiXCR to reprocess the 5' RACE reads, holding one entry per CDR3 protein. The top ten hold 0.4% to 0.55% of the sample, which has 500,000 or so distinct CDR3 sequences, 11% to 15% seen once. The sample also formed part of further work on yellow fever vaccine responses in identical twins.

Sequencing used CD4+ T cells sorted from blood. All receptors derive from a young woman in good health. Both conserved end residues are part of each CDR3. A D gene is named only where the DNA matches it firmly. Size is stated for part of the rows, as once, few or many counts, or as a class when the clone is expanded.

D gene: TRBD2
V gene: TRBV7-2
J gene: TRBJ2-1
clone size: few
CDR3 protein: CASSPGLASGEQFF
CDR3 DNA: TGTGCCAGCAGCCCGGGACTAGCGTCTGGTGAGCAGTTCTTC

D gene: TRBD1
V gene: TRBV9
J gene: TRBJ2-1
clone size: NA
CDR3 protein: CASSVGGARGFNEQFF
CDR3 DNA: TGTGCCAGCAGCGTAGGTGGGGCCAGGGGGTTCAATGAGCAGTTCTTC

D gene: TRBD2
V gene: TRBV20-1
J gene: TRBJ2-7
clone size: few
CDR3 protein: CSAGTTLPTQAQQYF
CDR3 DNA: TGCAGTGCTGGGACTACTTTACCCACCCAGGCCCAGCAGTACTTC

D gene: TRBD2
V gene: TRBV6-2/TRBV6-3
J gene: TRBJ2-1
clone size: few
CDR3 protein: CASSYPSGRAFLEQFF
CDR3 DNA: TGTGCCAGCAGTTATCCTAGCGGGAGGGCCTTTCTTGAGCAGTTCTTC

D gene: TRBD2
V gene: TRBV7-2
J gene: TRBJ2-6
clone size: NA
CDR3 protein: CASSLGGRARGANVLTF
CDR3 DNA: TGTGCCAGCAGCTTAGGCGGGAGGGCCCGTGGGGCCAACGTCCTGACTTTC

D gene: NA
V gene: TRBV5-1
J gene: TRBJ2-2
clone size: NA
CDR3 protein: CASSLFQPETGELFF
CDR3 DNA: TGCGCCAGCAGCTTGTTCCAACCCGAGACCGGGGAGCTGTTTTTT

D gene: NA
V gene: TRBV3-1
J gene: TRBJ2-2
clone size: few
CDR3 protein: CASSQDKYFGELFF
CDR3 DNA: TGTGCCAGCAGCCAAGATAAGTACTTTGGGGAGCTGTTTTTT

D gene: TRBD2
V gene: TRBV12-3/TRBV12-4
J gene: TRBJ2-5
clone size: NA
CDR3 protein: CASTLDGAGVGETQYF
CDR3 DNA: TGTGCCAGCACCCTCGATGGGGCGGGAGTGGGAGAGACCCAGTACTTC

D gene: TRBD2
V gene: TRBV20-1
J gene: TRBJ2-5
clone size: NA
CDR3 protein: CSAILAGVETQYF
CDR3 DNA: TGCAGTGCTATACTAGCGGGAGTGGAGACCCAGTACTTC

D gene: NA
V gene: TRBV5-4
J gene: TRBJ2-5
clone size: NA
CDR3 protein: CASSLRQGIGGETQYF
CDR3 DNA: TGTGCCAGCAGCCTCCGCCAGGGAATCGGAGGAGAGACCCAGTACTTC